This TCR beta chain was profiled in a study of blood T cell repertoires in COVID-19. Study information: There were acute and convalescent COVID-19 samples, and they came from the United States, Italy and Spain.

Germline V gene lookup returns CDR1 SNHLY and CDR2 FYNNEI. V shed 6 bases, J shed 6 bases, and the junction held 5 bases outside the gene matches. The CDR3 contains 13 residues. Sequenced by immunoSEQ multiplex PCR; TCRdb stores in-frame clones only, minus some. The table includes nearly 110,000 clones, around 88% detected once. The sequenced material came from peripheral blood. The chain carries TRBV2 and TRBJ1-5; TRBD1 matches at 7 bases. The receptor comes from a man between 45 and 60 years old with active or convalescent COVID-19. The DNA of the CDR3 is TGTGCCAGCAGCTCCGACAGGGCTCAGCCCCAGCATTTT. This translates into CASSSDRAQPQHF.